This TCR beta chain emerged from a study of memory CD8 T cells in hepatitis C reinfection. This clone was counted a single time. Its antigen is as yet unknown. Study-wide results and caveats: Five donors were too few for definitive public clonotype conclusions.

The time point is: pre-reinfection, 55 to 20 weeks before reinfection detection. No in vitro expansion preceded TCR sequencing of the sorted cells. Profiled with immunoSEQ multiplex PCR; TCRdb holds only in-frame clones, not every one. The sample holds 50,000 or so clones; just under 90% are singletons and the top ten take around 1%. The material sequenced was naive CD8+ T cells sorted from blood. The clonotype originates from a man aged 18 to 29 with hepatitis C virus infection.

The CDR3 DNA is TGTGCCAGCAGCCAACCTCTTGGACTCAACTACGAGCAGTACTTC. Amino acids: CASSQPLGLNYEQYF. The genes are TRBV2 and TRBJ2-7; a weak D match, TRBD2 (5 bases). Germline V gene sequence: CDR1 SNHLY, CDR2 FYNNEI. This CDR3 has 15 amino acids. V was pared by 6 bases and J by 3 bases, with 18 bases between.